What follows are 14 T cell receptor beta chains derived from one specimen sequenced in a study of T cells in Graves' hyperthyroidism and ophthalmopathy. Amplified TCR beta CDR3 regions came from RNA transcripts. TCR CDR3 underwent first-round RT-PCR with the HTBI primer set. Each CDR3 protein gets one entry after TCRdb re-called the multiplex PCR reads with MiXCR. Here the sample spans approximately 400,000 distinct CDR3 sequences, about 14% being singletons. Sequenced material: blood. These receptors all come from a young man with Graves' hyperthyroidism that later progressed to Graves' ophthalmopathy.

This clonotype was recorded many times. The genes are TRBV28 and TRBJ1-1, with D perhaps TRBD1 (5 bases). The CDR3 totals 14 residues. Trimming removed 2 bases at V and 3 bases at J, with 10 bases between. CDR1 and CDR2 from the germline V gene are MDHEN and SYDVKM. DNA of the CDR3: TGTGCCAGCAGTTTAACGGGGGTCGACACTGAAGCTTTCTTT. The encoded protein is CASSLTGVDTEAFF.

This clonotype was recorded at least ten times. V is TRBV20-1 and J is TRBJ2-3, with TRBD2 identical over 9 bases. The CDR3 extends over 13 amino acids. J lost 3 bases, V lost 2 bases, and 0 bases had no gene match. Germline assignment: CDR1 DFQATT and CDR2 SNEGSKA (reference sequence). The CDR3 bases are TGCAGTGCTAGACTAGCGGGGACAGATACGCAGTATTTT. Translation gives CSARLAGTDTQYF.

There are many counts of this clonotype. The chain carries TRBV20-1 and TRBJ1-2; D may be TRBD1 (5 bases). The CDR3 has 15 residues. Germline V gene data show CDR1 as DFQATT and CDR2 as SNEGSKA (reference sequence). Trimming shortened V by 1 base and J by 4 bases, and 16 bases separated the two germline ends. CDR3 sequence (DNA): TGCAGTGCTAGAGGCCGAAGGGACCTGGCCTATGGCTACACCTTC. This codes for CSARGRRDLAYGYTF.

The table lists this clonotype with many counts. The chain joins TRBV3-1 to TRBJ1-2; D unclear. From germline, CDR1 is LGHDT and CDR2 YNNKEL (reference sequence). The CDR3 has 12 amino acids. V lost 3 bases to trimming and J lost 10 bases, with 12 bases between them. CDR3 region: CASSQLGSVYTF. CDR3 DNA sequence: TGTGCCAGCAGCCAGCTCGGGTCCGTCTACACCTTC.

This clonotype turned up a few times. The chain carries TRBV27 and TRBJ2-1; TRBD1 matches 9 bases. The CDR3 length is 18 residues. The V segment lost 4 bases and the J segment 0 bases; nucleotides outside the gene matches: 10. Germline V gene lookup returns CDR1 MNHEY and CDR2 SMNVEV (reference sequence). The CDR3 nucleotides read TGTGCCAGCAGTTCCGGACAGGGGCTAGGCAGCTCCTACAATGAGCAGTTCTTC. Protein: CASSSGQGLGSSYNEQFF.

This clonotype was found many times. Relative to the germline gene, one junction end is altered; a read error may explain this. This rearrangement joins TRBV28 to TRBJ1-1; D gene ambiguous. The germline CDR1 and CDR2 sequences are MDHEN and SYDVKM. This CDR3 region has 18 residues. CDR3 DNA sequence: TGTGCCACCTCCCAACGGCGACGGACGGCGCCTAACCAGACTGGAGCTTTCTTT. Translated: CATSQRRRTAPNQTGAFF.

The genes are TRBV9 and TRBJ2-1; 7 bases are shared with TRBD1. CDR1 SGDLS and CDR2 YYNGEE come from the germline V gene. V shed 0 bases, J shed 0 bases, and the junction held 9 bases outside the gene matches. This CDR3 has 18 residues. The CDR3 sequence: CASSVGTTGIGSYNEQFF. DNA for the CDR3: TGTGCCAGCAGCGTAGGAACGACAGGGATAGGCTCCTACAATGAGCAGTTCTTC.

In this sample, this clonotype turned up many times. The chain uses TRBV27 and TRBJ2-7, with 11 positions matching TRBD1. With 2 bases clipped from V and 5 bases from J, the junction kept 2 bases outside the gene matches. The CDR3 extends over 14 amino acids. Germline loops: CDR1 MNHEY, CDR2 SMNVEV (reference sequence). The CDR3 loop reads CASSLGTGGHEQYF. CDR3 DNA sequence: TGTGCCAGCAGTTTAGGGACAGGGGGGCACGAGCAGTACTTC.

The chain is built from TRBV4-1 and TRBJ1-1; possible D gene TRBD1, 6 bases. This CDR3 contains 16 residues. Germline CDR1 and CDR2: MGHRA and YSYEKL. V dropped 1 base and J dropped 1 base, with 13 bases sitting between them. The CDR3, as DNA: TGCGCCAGCAGCCAAGGGGGTCACAGGGCGAACACTGAAGCTTTCTTT. Amino acid sequence: CASSQGGHRANTEAFF.

The sample holds a few counts of this clonotype. The chain carries TRBV5-1 and TRBJ2-3; D is perhaps TRBD1 or TRBD2 (6 bases each). Deletions cut 4 bases from V and 0 bases from J, with 9 bases between. The CDR3 extends over 14 amino acids. Germline CDR1 and CDR2: SGHRS and YFSETQ. CDR3 DNA sequence: TGCGCCAGCAGCGGGGGGCTCAGCACAGATACGCAGTATTTT. It codes for CASSGGLSTDTQYF.

This clonotype was seen a few times. The rearrangement uses TRBV6-1 and TRBJ2-5; D may be TRBD1 (5 bases). Germline loops: CDR1 MNHNS, CDR2 SASEGT. CDR3 length: 13 amino acids. V lost 7 bases to trimming and J lost 4 bases, with 13 bases between them. The CDR3 reads CASKAGPAETQYF. The DNA for the CDR3 is TGTGCCAGCAAGGCAGGGCCAGCAGAGACCCAGTACTTC.

This clonotype was found many times. This chain connects TRBV28 to TRBJ1-3; possible D gene TRBD1, 6 bases. This CDR3 is built from 12 residues. Trimming took off 8 bases at V and 2 bases at J, with 7 bases between the two ends. Germline assignment: CDR1 MDHEN and CDR2 SYDVKM. The CDR3 region has the DNA TGTGCCAGCGAGGGGGCTGGAAACACCATATATTTT. It codes for CASEGAGNTIYF.

This clonotype appeared a few times. V and J are TRBV18 and TRBJ2-7; 7 bases map to TRBD2. CDR1 and CDR2 (germline): KGHSH, LQKENI. V shed 1 base, J shed 1 base, and the junction held 13 bases outside the gene matches. This CDR3 region has 18 residues. Here the CDR3 reads CASSPRLTGGGFSYEQYF. The CDR3 DNA is TGTGCCAGCTCACCACGTCTTACGGGGGGAGGCTTTTCCTACGAGCAGTACTTC.

The rearrangement links TRBV30 to TRBJ1-1, with D uncertain. The CDR3 is 13 residues long. Germline V gene lookup returns CDR1 GTSNPN and CDR2 SVGIG (reference sequence). Trimming cost V 4 bases and J 6 bases, with 15 bases left between them. The DNA for the CDR3 is TGTGCCTGGATATCGAGGCGGGATTCTGAAGCTTTCTTT. Amino acids: CAWISRRDSEAFF.